Listed below are T cell receptor beta chains from one sample, sequenced in a study. In TCRdb, the 5' RACE reads were re-called with MiXCR into one record per CDR3 protein. The table has roughly 8,500 distinct CDR3 sequences, roughly half seen once. Sequences were obtained from Tregs sorted from a lymph node. These receptors all stem from a female donor with breast cancer. The CDR3 runs from the conserved cysteine through the conserved F or W. The D gene is left open where the match is weak. Some rows mark clone size as missing; the rest say once, few, many or name a class of expanded clone.

v_call	d_call	j_call	clone_size	cdr3_nt	cdr3_aa
TRBV25-1	NA	TRBJ2-2	NA	TGTGCCAGCAGTGAATATAGGGACACCGGGGAGCTGTTTTTT	CASSEYRDTGELFF
TRBV12-3/TRBV12-4	NA	TRBJ2-2	NA	TGTGCCAGCAGTTTTGGTAAAGCCGCGAACACCGGGGAGCTGTTTTTT	CASSFGKAANTGELFF
TRBV7-9	TRBD2	TRBJ2-1	NA	TGTGCCAGCAGCCACCCTAGCGGTTCCAATGAGCAGTTCTTC	CASSHPSGSNEQFF
TRBV20-1	TRBD1	TRBJ2-7	NA	TGCAGTGCTGCAACAGGGGGAATCAGCTACGAGCAGTACTTC	CSAATGGISYEQYF
TRBV4-1	NA	TRBJ2-5	NA	TGCGCCAGCAGCCAAGTCCCCGGGAGTCAAGAGACCCAGTACTTC	CASSQVPGSQETQYF
TRBV7-6	NA	TRBJ2-3	NA	TGTGCCAGCAGCTTCGCCAGGGCCAGCACAGATACGCAGTATTTT	CASSFARASTDTQYF
TRBV12-3/TRBV12-4	NA	TRBJ2-1	NA	TGTGCCAGCAAGCCCCCGGGCAATGAGCAGTTCTTC	CASKPPGNEQFF
TRBV4-1	TRBD1	TRBJ2-7	few	TGCGCCAGCAGCCCTACCCCCCGGGACAGGGGCAACGAGCAGTACTTC	CASSPTPRDRGNEQYF
TRBV20-1	NA	TRBJ2-1	NA	TGCAGTGCTAACCCGCTTGTATCGCCGCAATCGGAGCAGTTCTTC	CSANPLVSPQSEQFF
TRBV9	TRBD1	TRBJ2-7	NA	TGTGCCAGCAGCGACACAGGGGGCTACGAGCAGTACTTC	CASSDTGGYEQYF